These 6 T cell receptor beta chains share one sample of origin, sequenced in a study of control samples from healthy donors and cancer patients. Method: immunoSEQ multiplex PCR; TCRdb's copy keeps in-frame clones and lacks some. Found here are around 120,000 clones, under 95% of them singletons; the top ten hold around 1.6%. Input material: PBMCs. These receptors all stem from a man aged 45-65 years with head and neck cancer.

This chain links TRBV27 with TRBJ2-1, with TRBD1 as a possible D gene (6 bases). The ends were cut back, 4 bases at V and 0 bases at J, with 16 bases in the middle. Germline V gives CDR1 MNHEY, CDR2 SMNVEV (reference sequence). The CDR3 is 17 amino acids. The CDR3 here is CASSSHRVSGSYNEQFF. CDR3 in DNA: TGTGCCAGCAGTTCTCACAGGGTTTCGGGCTCCTACAATGAGCAGTTCTTC.

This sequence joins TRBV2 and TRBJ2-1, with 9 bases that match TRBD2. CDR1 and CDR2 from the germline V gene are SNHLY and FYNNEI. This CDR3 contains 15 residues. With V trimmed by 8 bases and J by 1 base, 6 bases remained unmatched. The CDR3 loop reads CASVPRGGSYNEQFF. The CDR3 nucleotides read TGTGCCAGCGTCCCGCGGGGGGGGTCCTACAATGAGCAGTTCTTC.

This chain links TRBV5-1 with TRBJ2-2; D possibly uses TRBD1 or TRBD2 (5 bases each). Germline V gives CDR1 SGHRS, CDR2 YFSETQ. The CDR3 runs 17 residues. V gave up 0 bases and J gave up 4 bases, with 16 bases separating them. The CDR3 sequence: CASSLEGPGVSTGELFF. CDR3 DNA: TGCGCCAGCAGCTTGGAGGGACCCGGGGTTTCCACCGGGGAGCTGTTTTTT.

CDR3 region: CASSKSGTGGGYEQYF. The CDR3 DNA is TGTGCCAGTAGTAAATCCGGGACAGGGGGGGGATACGAGCAGTACTTC. The chain combines TRBV19 with TRBJ2-7; 11 bases fit TRBD1. With 4 bases clipped from V and 4 bases from J, the junction kept 9 bases outside the gene matches. This CDR3 has 16 amino acids. Germline lookup yields CDR1 LNHDA and CDR2 SQIVND (reference sequence).

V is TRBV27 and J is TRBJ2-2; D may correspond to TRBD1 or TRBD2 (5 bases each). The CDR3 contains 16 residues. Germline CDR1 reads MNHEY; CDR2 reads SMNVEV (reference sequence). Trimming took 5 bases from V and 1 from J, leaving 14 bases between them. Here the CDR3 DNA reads TGTGCCAGCAGTCCTAACGGGGCCTTGAACACCGGGGAGCTGTTTTTT. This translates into CASSPNGALNTGELFF.

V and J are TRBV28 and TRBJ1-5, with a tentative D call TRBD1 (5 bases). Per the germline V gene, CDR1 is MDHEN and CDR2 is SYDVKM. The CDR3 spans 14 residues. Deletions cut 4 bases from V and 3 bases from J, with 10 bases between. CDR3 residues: CASSSAGVNQPQHF. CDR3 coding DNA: TGTGCCAGCAGTTCCGCGGGGGTCAATCAGCCCCAGCATTTT.